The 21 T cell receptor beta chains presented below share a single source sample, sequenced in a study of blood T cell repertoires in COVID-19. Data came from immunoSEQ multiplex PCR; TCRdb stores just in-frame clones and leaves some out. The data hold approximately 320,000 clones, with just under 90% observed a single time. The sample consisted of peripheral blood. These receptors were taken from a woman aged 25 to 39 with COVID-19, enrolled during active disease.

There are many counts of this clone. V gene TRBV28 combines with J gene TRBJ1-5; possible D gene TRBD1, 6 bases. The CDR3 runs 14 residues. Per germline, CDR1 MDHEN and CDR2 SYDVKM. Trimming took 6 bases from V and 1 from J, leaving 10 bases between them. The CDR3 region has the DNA TGTGCCAGCAGCCGGACAGTAAGCAATCAGCCCCAGCATTTT. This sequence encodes CASSRTVSNQPQHF. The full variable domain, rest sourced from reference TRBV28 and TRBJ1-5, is DVKVTQSSRYLVKRTGEKVFLECVQDMDHENMFWYRQDPGLGLRLIYFSYDVKMKEKGDIPEGYSVSREKKERFSLILESASTNQTSMYLCASSRTVSNQPQHFGDGTRLSIL.

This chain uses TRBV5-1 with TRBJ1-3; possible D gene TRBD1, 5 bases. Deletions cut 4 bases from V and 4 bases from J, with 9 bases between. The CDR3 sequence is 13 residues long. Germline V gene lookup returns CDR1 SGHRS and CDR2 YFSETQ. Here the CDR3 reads CASSPGSGNTIYF. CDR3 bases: TGCGCCAGCAGCCCAGGGTCGGGAAACACCATATATTTT. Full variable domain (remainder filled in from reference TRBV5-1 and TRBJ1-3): KAGVTQTPRYLIKTRGQQVTLSCSPISGHRSVSWYQQTPGQGLQFLFEYFSETQRNKGNFPGRFSGRQFSNSRSEMNVSTLELGDSALYLCASSPGSGNTIYFGEGSWLTVV.

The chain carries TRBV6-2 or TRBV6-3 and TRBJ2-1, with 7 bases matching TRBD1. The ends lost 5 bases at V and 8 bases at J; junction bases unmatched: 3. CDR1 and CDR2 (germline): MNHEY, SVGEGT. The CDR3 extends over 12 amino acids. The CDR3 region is CASSPQGDEQFF. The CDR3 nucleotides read TGTGCCAGCAGTCCCCAGGGGGATGAGCAGTTCTTC.

The CDR3 coding sequence is TGTGCCAGCAGTTCAACCCGGGAGCCCCGCACAGATACGCAGTATTTT. As protein: CASSSTREPRTDTQYF. The V gene is TRBV27, the J gene TRBJ2-3; tentatively, D is TRBD2 (6 bases). The germline V gene encodes CDR1 MNHEY and CDR2 SMNVEV (reference sequence). The CDR3 sequence is 16 residues long. V was trimmed by 4 bases and J by 1 base, leaving 15 bases between them.

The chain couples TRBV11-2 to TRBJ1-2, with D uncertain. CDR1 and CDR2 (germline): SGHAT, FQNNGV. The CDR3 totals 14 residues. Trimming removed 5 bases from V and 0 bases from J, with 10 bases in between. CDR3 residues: CASSQTDTNYGYTF. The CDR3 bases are TGTGCCAGCAGCCAAACAGATACTAACTATGGCTACACCTTC.

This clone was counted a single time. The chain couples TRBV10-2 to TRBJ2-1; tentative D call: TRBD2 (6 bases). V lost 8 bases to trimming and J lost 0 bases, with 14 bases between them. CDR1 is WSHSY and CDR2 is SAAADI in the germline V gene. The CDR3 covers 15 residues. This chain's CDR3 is CASSGVQSSYNEQFF. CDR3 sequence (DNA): TGCGCCAGCTCGGGGGTTCAAAGCTCCTACAATGAGCAGTTCTTC.

The CDR3 region is CATSEAGGAGETQYF. In nucleotides, the CDR3 is TGTGCCACCAGTGAAGCCGGGGGGGCTGGGGAGACCCAGTACTTC. The chain joins TRBV24-1 to TRBJ2-5; 8 bases align to TRBD2. V lost 4 bases, J lost 5 bases, and 8 bases stayed unmatched. The germline V gene has CDR1 KGHDR and CDR2 SFDVKD. This CDR3 region has 15 residues.

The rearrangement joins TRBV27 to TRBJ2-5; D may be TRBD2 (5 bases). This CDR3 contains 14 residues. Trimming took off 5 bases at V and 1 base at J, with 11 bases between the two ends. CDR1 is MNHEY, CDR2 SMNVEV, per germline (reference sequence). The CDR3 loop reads CASSTVSAQETQYF. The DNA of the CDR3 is TGTGCCAGCAGTACCGTTAGCGCCCAAGAGACCCAGTACTTC.

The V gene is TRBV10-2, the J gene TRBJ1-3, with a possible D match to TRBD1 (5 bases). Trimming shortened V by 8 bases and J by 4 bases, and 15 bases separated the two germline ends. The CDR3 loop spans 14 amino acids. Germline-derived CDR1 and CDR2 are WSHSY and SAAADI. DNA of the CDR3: TGCGCCAGCCGCGGGACGAGTAGAGGAAACACCATATATTTT. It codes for CASRGTSRGNTIYF.

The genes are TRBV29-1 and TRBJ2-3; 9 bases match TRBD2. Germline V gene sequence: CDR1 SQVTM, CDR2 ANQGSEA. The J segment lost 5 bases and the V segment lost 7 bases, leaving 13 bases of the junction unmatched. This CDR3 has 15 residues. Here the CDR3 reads CSGIQAGGPGDTQYF. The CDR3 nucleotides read TGCAGCGGAATACAAGCGGGGGGCCCGGGAGATACGCAGTATTTT.

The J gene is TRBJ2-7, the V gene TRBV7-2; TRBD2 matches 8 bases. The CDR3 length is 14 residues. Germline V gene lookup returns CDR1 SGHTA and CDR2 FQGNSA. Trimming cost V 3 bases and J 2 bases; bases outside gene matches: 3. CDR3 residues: CASSFTSGAYEQYF. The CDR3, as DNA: TGTGCCAGCAGCTTTACTAGCGGAGCCTACGAGCAGTACTTC.

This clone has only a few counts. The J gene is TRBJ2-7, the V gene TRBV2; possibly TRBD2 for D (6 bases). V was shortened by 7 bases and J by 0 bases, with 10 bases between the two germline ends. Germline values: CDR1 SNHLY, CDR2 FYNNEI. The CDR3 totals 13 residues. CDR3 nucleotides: TGTGCCAGCACCGGGGGACTCTCCTACGAGCAGTACTTC. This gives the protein CASTGGLSYEQYF.

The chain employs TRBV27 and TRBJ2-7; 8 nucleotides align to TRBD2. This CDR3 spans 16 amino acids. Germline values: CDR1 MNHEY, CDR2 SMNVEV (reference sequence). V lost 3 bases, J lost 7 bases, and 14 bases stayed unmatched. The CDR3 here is CASSFLVTGGIWEQYF. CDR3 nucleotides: TGTGCCAGCAGTTTTTTGGTGACGGGGGGGATCTGGGAGCAGTACTTC.

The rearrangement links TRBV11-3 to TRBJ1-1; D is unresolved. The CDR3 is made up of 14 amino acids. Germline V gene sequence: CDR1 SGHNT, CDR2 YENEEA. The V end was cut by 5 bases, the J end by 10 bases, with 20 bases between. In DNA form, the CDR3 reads TGTGCCAGCAGCCAGAAAGCGGGTCAGGCCTCAGCTTTCTTT. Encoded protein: CASSQKAGQASAFF. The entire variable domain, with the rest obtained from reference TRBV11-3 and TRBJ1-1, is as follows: EAGVVQSPRYKIIEKKQPVAFWCNPISGHNTLYWYLQNLGQGPELLIRYENEEAVDDSQLPKDRFSAERLKGVDSTLKIQPAELGDSAVYLCASSQKAGQASAFFGQGTRLTVV.

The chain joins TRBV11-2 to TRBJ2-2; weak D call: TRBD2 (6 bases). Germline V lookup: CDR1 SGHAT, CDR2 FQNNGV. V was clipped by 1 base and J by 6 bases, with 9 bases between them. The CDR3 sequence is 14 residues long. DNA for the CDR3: TGTGCCAGCAGCTTAGTGGGGGAGGCCGGGGAGCTGTTTTTT. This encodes CASSLVGEAGELFF. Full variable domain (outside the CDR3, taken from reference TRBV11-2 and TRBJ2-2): EAGVAQSPRYKIIEKRQSVAFWCNPISGHATLYWYQQILGQGPKLLIQFQNNGVVDDSQLPKDRFSAERLKGVDSTLKIQPAKLEDSAVYLCASSLVGEAGELFFGEGSRLTVL.

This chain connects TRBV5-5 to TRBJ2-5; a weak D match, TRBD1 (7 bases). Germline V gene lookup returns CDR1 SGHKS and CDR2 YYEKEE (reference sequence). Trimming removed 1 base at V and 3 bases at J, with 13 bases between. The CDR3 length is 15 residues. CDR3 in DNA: TGTGCCAGCAGCTTGCTTCAGGGGGGCGAAGAGACCCAGTACTTC. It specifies CASSLLQGGEETQYF.

In DNA, the CDR3 is TGTGCCAGTACTCGACAGGACACCGGGGAGCTGTTTTTT. Its translation is CASTRQDTGELFF. The chain carries TRBV19 and TRBJ2-2, with D maybe TRBD1 (6 bases). The CDR3 contains 13 residues. Trimming left V 7 bases short and J 3 bases short, with 9 bases between. CDR1 is LNHDA, CDR2 SQIVND, per germline (reference sequence).

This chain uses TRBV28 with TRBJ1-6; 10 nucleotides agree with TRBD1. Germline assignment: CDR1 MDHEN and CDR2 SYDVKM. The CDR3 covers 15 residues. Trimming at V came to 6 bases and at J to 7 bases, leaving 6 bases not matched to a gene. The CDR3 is CASRGQGRSNSPLHF. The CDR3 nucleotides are TGTGCCAGCAGGGGACAGGGGAGGTCCAATTCACCCCTCCACTTT.

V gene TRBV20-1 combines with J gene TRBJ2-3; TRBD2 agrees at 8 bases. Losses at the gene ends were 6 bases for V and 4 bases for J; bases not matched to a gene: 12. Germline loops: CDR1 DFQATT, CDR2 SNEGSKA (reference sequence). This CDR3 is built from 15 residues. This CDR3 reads CSASRQRGMADTQYF. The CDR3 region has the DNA TGCAGTGCCAGTCGCCAGCGGGGGATGGCAGATACGCAGTATTTT.

CDR3 protein: CASSQLGLAGVPQFF. The DNA for the CDR3 is TGTGCCAGCAGCCAACTTGGACTAGCGGGGGTCCCACAGTTCTTC. The rearrangement uses TRBV4-2 and TRBJ2-1; 13 nucleotides agree with TRBD2. CDR3 size: 15 residues. CDR1 and CDR2 (germline): LGHNA, YNFKEQ. V gave up 2 bases and J gave up 13 bases; unmatched junction bases: 8.

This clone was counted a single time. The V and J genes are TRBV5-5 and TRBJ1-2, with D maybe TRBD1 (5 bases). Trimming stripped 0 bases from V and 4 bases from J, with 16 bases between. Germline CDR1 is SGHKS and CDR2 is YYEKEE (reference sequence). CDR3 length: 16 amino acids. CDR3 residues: CASSLASRGGSYGYTF. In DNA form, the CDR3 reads TGTGCCAGCAGCTTGGCCTCTCGCGGGGGAAGCTATGGCTACACCTTC.